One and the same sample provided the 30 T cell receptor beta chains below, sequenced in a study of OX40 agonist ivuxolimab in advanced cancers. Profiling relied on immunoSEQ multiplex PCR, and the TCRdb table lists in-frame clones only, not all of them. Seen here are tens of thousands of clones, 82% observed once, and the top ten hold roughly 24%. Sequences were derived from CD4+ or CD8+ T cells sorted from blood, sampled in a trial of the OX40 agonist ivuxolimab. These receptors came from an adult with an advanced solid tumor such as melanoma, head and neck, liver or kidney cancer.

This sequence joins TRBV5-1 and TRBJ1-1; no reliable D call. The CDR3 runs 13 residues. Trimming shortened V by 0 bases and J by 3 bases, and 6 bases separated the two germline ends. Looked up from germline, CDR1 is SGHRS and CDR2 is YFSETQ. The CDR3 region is CASSLAGYTEAFF. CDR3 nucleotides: TGCGCCAGCAGCTTGGCCGGGTACACTGAAGCTTTCTTT.

CDR3 DNA: TGTGCCAGCAGTCGACAGGGTTCGAGGGGCTACACCTTC. Protein product: CASSRQGSRGYTF. This sequence joins TRBV27 and TRBJ1-2; TRBD1 matches 7 bases. Germline CDR1 reads MNHEY; CDR2 reads SMNVEV (reference sequence). There are 13 residues in the CDR3. The junction had 8 bases not matched to a gene; V was cut back by 5 bases and J by 8 bases.

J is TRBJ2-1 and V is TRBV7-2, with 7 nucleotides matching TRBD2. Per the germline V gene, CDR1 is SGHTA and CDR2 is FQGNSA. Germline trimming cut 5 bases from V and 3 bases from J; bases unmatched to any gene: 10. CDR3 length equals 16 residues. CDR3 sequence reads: CASSPPSGRVYNEQFF. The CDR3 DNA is TGTGCCAGCAGCCCACCTAGCGGAAGGGTCTACAATGAGCAGTTCTTC.

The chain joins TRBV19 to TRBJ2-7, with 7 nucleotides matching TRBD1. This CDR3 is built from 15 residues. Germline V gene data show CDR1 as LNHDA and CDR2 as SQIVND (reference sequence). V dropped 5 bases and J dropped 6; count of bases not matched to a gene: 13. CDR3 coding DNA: TGTGCCAGTAGTGTTTCCCCGGACAGGCGGTTCGAGCAGTACTTC. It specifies CASSVSPDRRFEQYF.

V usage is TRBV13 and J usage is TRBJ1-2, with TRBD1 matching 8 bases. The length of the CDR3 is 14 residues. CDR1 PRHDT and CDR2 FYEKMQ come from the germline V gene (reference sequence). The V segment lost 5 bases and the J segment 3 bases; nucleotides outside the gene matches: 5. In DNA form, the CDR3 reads TGTGCCAGCAGCAGGGGGACAGGAGACTATGGCTACACCTTC. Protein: CASSRGTGDYGYTF.

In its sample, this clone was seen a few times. CDR3 DNA sequence: TGTGCCAGCAGCCCTAGCGGGCAAACGACCTACGAGCAGTACTTC. Translation: CASSPSGQTTYEQYF. This chain connects TRBV11-2 to TRBJ2-7, with TRBD2 identical over 8 bases. Germline V CDR1 and CDR2: SGHAT, FQNNGV. The CDR3 contains 15 residues. Trimming removed 5 bases from V and 2 bases from J; junction bases left unmatched: 8.

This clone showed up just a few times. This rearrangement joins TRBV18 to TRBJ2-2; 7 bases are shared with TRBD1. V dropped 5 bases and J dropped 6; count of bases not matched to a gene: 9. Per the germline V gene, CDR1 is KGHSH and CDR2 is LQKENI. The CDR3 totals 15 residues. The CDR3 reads CASSSSDDRAGELFF. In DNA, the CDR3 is TGTGCCAGCTCATCAAGCGATGACAGGGCCGGGGAGCTGTTTTTT. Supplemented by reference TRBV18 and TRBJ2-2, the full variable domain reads NAGVMQNPRHLVRRRGQEARLRCSPMKGHSHVYWYRQLPEEGLKFMVYLQKENIIDESGMPKERFSAEFPKEGPSILRIQQVVRGDSAAYFCASSSSDDRAGELFFGEGSRLTVL.

CDR3 residues: CASSGGQITDTQYF. CDR3 coding DNA: TGTGCCAGCAGTGGGGGGCAGATAACAGATACGCAGTATTTT. V usage is TRBV6-1 and J usage is TRBJ2-3, with D possibly TRBD1 on 6 matching bases. CDR3 size: 14 residues. Trimming cost V 4 bases and J 3 bases, with 11 bases left between them. Germline V gene lookup returns CDR1 MNHNS and CDR2 SASEGT.

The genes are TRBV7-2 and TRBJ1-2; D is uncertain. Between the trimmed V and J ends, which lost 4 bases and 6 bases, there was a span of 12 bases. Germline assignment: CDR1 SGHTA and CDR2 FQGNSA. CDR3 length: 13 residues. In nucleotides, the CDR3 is TGTGCCAGCAGCTCAACAAACCGGGATGGCTACACCTTC. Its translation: CASSSTNRDGYTF.

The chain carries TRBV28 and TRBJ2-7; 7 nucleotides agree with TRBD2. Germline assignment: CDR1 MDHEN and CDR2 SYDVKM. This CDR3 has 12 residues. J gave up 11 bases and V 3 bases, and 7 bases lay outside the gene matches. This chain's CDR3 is CASSLGGGKEYF. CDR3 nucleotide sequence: TGTGCCAGCAGTTTGGGGGGAGGGAAGGAGTACTTC.

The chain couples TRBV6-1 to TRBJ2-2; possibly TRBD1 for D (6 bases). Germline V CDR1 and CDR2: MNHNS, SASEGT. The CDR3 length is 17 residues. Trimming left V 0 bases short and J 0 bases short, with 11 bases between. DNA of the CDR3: TGTGCCAGCAGTGAAGCGCGTGGGGGCGCGAACACCGGGGAGCTGTTTTTT. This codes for CASSEARGGANTGELFF.

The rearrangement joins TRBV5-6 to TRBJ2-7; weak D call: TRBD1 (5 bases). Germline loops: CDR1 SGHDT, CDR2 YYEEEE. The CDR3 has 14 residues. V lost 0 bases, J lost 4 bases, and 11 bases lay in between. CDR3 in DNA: TGTGCCAGCAGCTTGGTGGGGCAGCCTTACGAGCAGTACTTC. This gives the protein CASSLVGQPYEQYF.

The CDR3 DNA reads TGTGCCAGCTCACTAATTACAGGGGACACTGAAGCTTTCTTT. It yields the protein CASSLITGDTEAFF. The rearrangement links TRBV18 to TRBJ1-1, with 7 nucleotides matching TRBD1. Germline V CDR1 and CDR2: KGHSH, LQKENI. This CDR3 has 14 amino acids. V dropped 4 bases and J dropped 3; count of bases not matched to a gene: 5. The full variable domain, rest sourced from reference TRBV18 and TRBJ1-1, is NAGVMQNPRHLVRRRGQEARLRCSPMKGHSHVYWYRQLPEEGLKFMVYLQKENIIDESGMPKERFSAEFPKEGPSILRIQQVVRGDSAAYFCASSLITGDTEAFFGQGTRLTVV.

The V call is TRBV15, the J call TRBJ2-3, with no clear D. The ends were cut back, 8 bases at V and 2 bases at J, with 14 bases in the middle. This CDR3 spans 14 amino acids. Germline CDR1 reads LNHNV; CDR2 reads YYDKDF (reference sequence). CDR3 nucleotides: TGTGCCACCGTGAACCCAAAAGCCACAGATACGCAGTATTTT. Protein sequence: CATVNPKATDTQYF. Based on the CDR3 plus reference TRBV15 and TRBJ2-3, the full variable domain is DAMVIQNPRYQVTQFGKPVTLSCSQTLNHNVMYWYQQKSSQAPKLLFHYYDKDFNNEADTPDNFQSRRPNTSFCFLDIRSPGLGDTAMYLCATVNPKATDTQYFGPGTRLTVL.

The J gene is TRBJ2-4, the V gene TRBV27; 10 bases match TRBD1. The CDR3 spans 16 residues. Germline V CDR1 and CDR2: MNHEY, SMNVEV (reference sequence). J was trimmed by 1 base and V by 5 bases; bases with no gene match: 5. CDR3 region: CASSPRTGGAKNIQYF. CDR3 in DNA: TGTGCCAGCAGTCCGAGGACAGGGGGTGCCAAAAACATTCAGTACTTC.

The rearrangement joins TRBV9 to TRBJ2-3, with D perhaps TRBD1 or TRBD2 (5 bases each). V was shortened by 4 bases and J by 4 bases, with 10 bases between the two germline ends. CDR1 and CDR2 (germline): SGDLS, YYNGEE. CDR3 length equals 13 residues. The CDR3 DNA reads TGTGCCAGCAGCCAATGGGGACCAGATACGCAGTATTTT. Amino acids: CASSQWGPDTQYF.

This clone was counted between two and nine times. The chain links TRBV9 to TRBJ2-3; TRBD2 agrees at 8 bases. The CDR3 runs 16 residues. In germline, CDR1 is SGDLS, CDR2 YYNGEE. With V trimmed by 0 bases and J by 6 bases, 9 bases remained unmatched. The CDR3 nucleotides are TGTGCCAGCAGCGTAGGACTAGCGCTTACTTGGGATACGCAGTATTTT. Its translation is CASSVGLALTWDTQYF.

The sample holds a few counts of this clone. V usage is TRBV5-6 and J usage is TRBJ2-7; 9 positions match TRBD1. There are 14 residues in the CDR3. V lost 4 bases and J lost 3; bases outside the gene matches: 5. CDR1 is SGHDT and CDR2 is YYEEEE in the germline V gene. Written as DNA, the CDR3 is TGTGCCAGCAGCCTCCCGGGACAGGGCTACGAGCAGTACTTC. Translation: CASSLPGQGYEQYF.

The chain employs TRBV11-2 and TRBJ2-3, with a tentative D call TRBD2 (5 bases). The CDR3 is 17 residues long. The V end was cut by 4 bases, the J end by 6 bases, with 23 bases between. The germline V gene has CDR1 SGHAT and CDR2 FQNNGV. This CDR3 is CASSSSALASKADTQYF. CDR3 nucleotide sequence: TGTGCCAGCAGCTCATCGGCTTTAGCGAGTAAAGCGGATACGCAGTATTTT.

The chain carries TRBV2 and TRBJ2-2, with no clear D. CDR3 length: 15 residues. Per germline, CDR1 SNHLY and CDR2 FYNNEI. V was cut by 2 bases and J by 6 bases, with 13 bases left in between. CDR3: CASSEWASGAGELFF. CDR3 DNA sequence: TGTGCCAGCAGTGAATGGGCTAGTGGGGCCGGGGAGCTGTTTTTT. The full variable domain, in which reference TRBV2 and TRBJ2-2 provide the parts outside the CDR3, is EPEVTQTPSHQVTQMGQEVILRCVPISNHLYFYWYRQILGQKVEFLVSFYNNEISEKSEIFDDQFSVERPDGSNFTLKIRSTKLEDSAMYFCASSEWASGAGELFFGEGSRLTVL.

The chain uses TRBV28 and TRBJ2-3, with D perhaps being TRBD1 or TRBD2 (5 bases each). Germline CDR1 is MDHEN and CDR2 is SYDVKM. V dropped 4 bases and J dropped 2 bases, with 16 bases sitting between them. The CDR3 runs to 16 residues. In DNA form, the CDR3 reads TGTGCCAGCAGTTCCATGGACTTGGGGCCCACAGATACGCAGTATTTT. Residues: CASSSMDLGPTDTQYF.

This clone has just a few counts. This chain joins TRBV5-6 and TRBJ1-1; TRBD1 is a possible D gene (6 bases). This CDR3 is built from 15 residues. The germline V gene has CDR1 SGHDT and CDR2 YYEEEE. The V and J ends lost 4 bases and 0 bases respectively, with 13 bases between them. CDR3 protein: CASSKGRGMNTEAFF. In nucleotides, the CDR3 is TGTGCCAGCAGCAAGGGCAGGGGCATGAACACTGAAGCTTTCTTT.

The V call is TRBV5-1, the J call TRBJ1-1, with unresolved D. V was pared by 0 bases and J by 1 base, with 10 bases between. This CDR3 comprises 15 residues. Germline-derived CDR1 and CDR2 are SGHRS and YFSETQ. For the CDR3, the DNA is TGCGCCAGCAGCTTGGAAGGACGGACGAACACTGAAGCTTTCTTT. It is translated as CASSLEGRTNTEAFF.

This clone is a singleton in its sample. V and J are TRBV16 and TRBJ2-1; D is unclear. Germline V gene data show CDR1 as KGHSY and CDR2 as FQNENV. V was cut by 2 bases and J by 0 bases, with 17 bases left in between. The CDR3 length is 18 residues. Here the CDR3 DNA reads TGTGCCAGCAGCCAACCACGCACCCCTAGAAGCTCCTACAATGAGCAGTTCTTC. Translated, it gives CASSQPRTPRSSYNEQFF.

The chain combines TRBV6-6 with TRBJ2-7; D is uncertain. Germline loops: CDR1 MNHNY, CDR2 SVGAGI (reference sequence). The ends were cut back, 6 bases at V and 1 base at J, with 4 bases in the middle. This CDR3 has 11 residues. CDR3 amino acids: CASSGSYEQYF. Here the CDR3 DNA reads TGTGCCAGCAGCGGATCCTACGAGCAGTACTTC.

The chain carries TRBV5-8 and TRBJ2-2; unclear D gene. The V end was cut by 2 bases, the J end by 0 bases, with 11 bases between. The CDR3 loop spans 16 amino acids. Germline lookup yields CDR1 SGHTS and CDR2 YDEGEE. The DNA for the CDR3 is TGTGCCAGCAGCTTCCTGGGTAGTACGAACACCGGGGAGCTGTTTTTT. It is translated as CASSFLGSTNTGELFF.

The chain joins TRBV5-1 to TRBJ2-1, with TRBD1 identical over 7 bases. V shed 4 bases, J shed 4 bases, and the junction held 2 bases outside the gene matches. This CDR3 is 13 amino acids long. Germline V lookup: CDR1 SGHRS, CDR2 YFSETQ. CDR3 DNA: TGCGCCAGCAGCCCACAGGGGTACAATGAGCAGTTCTTC. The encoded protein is CASSPQGYNEQFF.

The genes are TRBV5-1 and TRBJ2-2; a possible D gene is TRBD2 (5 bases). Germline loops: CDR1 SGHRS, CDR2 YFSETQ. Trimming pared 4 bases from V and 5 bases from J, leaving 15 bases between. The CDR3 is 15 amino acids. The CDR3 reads CASSDGRTGTGELFF. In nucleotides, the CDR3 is TGCGCCAGCAGCGACGGACGAACGGGGACCGGGGAGCTGTTTTTT.

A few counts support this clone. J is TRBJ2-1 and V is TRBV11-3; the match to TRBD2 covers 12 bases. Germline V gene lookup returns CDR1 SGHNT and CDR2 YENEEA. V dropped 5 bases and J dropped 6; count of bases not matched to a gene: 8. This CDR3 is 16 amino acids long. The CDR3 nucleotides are TGTGCCAGCAGCCTCCTAGCGGGAGGGCCGGGCAATGAGCAGTTCTTC. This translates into CASSLLAGGPGNEQFF.

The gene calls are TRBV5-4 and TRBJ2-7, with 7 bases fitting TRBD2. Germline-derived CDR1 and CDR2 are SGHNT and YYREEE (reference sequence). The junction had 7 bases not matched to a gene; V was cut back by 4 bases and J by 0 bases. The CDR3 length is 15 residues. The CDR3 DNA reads TGTGCCAGCAGCCCCGCTAGCGGCTACTCCTACGAGCAGTACTTC. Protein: CASSPASGYSYEQYF.